This T cell receptor beta chain was sequenced for a study of T cell responses to AZD1222 COVID-19 vaccine. Study-wide context: Second-dose recipients at about 4 or about 12 weeks were treated as one pooled group.

The table came from immunoSEQ multiplex PCR; TCRdb's copy has only in-frame clones and leaves some out. The table records more than 120,000 clones, roughly 91% of them present only once. Study observations and caveats: Close to half of spike-specific TCRs reportedly recognize unmutated variant regions. CD4 TCRs linked to vaccination spanned spike, dominating at 160-218 and 743-854.

Germline assignment: CDR1 SGHNT and CDR2 YYREEE (reference sequence). Germline trimming cut 2 bases from V and 3 bases from J; bases unmatched to any gene: 8. This CDR3 is 17 amino acids long. About this clone itself: No antigen is known for it.

The genes are TRBV5-4 and TRBJ1-3; 10 bases are shared with TRBD1. The source was peripheral blood, collected on day 0 of AZD1222 vaccination. The sequence was obtained from an adult in good health. CDR3 region: CASSFFRDRGGGNTIYF. CDR3 DNA sequence: TGTGCCAGCAGCTTTTTCCGGGACAGGGGAGGTGGAAACACCATATATTTT.